Presented here are 24 T cell receptor beta chains from one specimen sequenced in a study of blood T cell repertoires in COVID-19. The assay was immunoSEQ multiplex PCR, and TCRdb's table has in-frame clones only and misses some. The table shows about 320,000 clones, with roughly 85% occurring only once. The sample was PBMCs or T cells enriched from blood (not recorded which). These receptors all stem from a woman aged 30 to 39 who had been exposed to COVID-19.

The chain employs TRBV10-3 and TRBJ1-1; no reliable D call. V dropped 7 bases and J dropped 0 bases, with 12 bases sitting between them. Germline loops: CDR1 ENHRY, CDR2 SYGVKD. CDR3 length: 14 residues. In nucleotides, the CDR3 is TGTGCCATCACCATGAGCGGGGTGAACACTGAAGCTTTCTTT. It translates to CAITMSGVNTEAFF.

This clone came up a few times. The chain links TRBV5-6 to TRBJ2-1; perhaps TRBD1 as D (6 bases). The length of the CDR3 is 17 residues. Trimming took off 2 bases at V and 1 base at J, with 16 bases between the two ends. Germline CDR1 reads SGHDT; CDR2 reads YYEEEE. The CDR3 protein is CASSFAGTFGSYNEQFF. The CDR3 coding sequence is TGTGCCAGCAGCTTTGCCGGGACATTCGGATCCTACAATGAGCAGTTCTTC.

There are many counts of this clone. The chain is built from TRBV7-9 and TRBJ1-6; 9 positions match TRBD1. The CDR3 is made up of 17 amino acids. Germline loops: CDR1 SEHNR, CDR2 FQNEAQ (reference sequence). The V and J ends lost 5 bases and 1 base, in that order; junction bases with no gene match: 6. The chain's CDR3 is CASSPVGQGSYNSPLHF. CDR3 in DNA: TGTGCCAGCAGCCCAGTGGGACAGGGATCCTATAATTCACCCCTCCACTTT.

The chain couples TRBV29-1 to TRBJ1-1, with 10 bases identical to TRBD1. The germline V gene has CDR1 SQVTM and CDR2 ANQGSEA. V lost 6 bases and J lost 5; bases outside the gene matches: 18. This CDR3 region has 17 residues. The CDR3 region is CSVQPRDRGARGTEAFF. The CDR3, as DNA: TGCAGCGTCCAACCCCGGGACAGGGGCGCCCGTGGGACTGAAGCTTTCTTT.

This clone was picked up a small number of times. This chain links TRBV28 with TRBJ1-2, with unresolved D. CDR3 size: 14 residues. Germline values: CDR1 MDHEN, CDR2 SYDVKM. The V and J ends lost 3 bases and 1 base respectively, with 9 bases between them. The CDR3 reads CASSLWQFNYGYTF. The CDR3, as DNA: TGTGCCAGCAGTTTGTGGCAGTTTAACTATGGCTACACCTTC.

The V call is TRBV11-2, the J call TRBJ2-1; D unresolved. The CDR3 has 12 amino acids. The V end was cut by 7 bases, the J end by 9 bases, with 13 bases between. Germline CDR1 SGHAT, CDR2 FQNNGV. The CDR3 sequence is CASNSRGGEQFF. The CDR3 nucleotides read TGTGCCAGCAACTCGAGAGGCGGTGAGCAGTTCTTC.

The chain links TRBV7-9 to TRBJ1-4, with 8 bases lining up with TRBD1. The V and J ends lost 6 bases and 0 bases, in that order; junction bases with no gene match: 15. The CDR3 spans 19 residues. The germline gives CDR1 SEHNR, CDR2 FQNEAQ (reference sequence). The CDR3 DNA reads TGTGCCAGCAGGCCGAGACCCAGGGGGCCCGCAGCAACTAATGAAAAACTGTTTTTT. It translates to CASRPRPRGPAATNEKLFF.

This clone has just one count. The sample contains more than one DNA sequence encoding this CDR3. J is TRBJ2-2 and V is TRBV7-3; D is possibly TRBD1 (6 bases). Trimming shortened V by 6 bases and J by 4 bases, and 12 bases separated the two germline ends. This CDR3 spans 14 amino acids. Germline V lookup: CDR1 SGHTA, CDR2 FQGTGA. The DNA for the CDR3 is TGTGCCAGCAGACCGGGACAATCCACCGGGGAGCTGTTTTTT. It encodes CASRPGQSTGELFF.

The chain uses TRBV18 and TRBJ1-1; TRBD1 matches 10 bases. Germline assignment: CDR1 KGHSH and CDR2 LQKENI. The CDR3 extends over 13 amino acids. With 9 bases clipped from V and 5 bases from J, the junction kept 6 bases outside the gene matches. The CDR3 DNA is TGTGCCAGTTCGACAGGGGGCTATACTGAAGCTTTCTTT. This gives the protein CASSTGGYTEAFF.

The rearrangement uses TRBV5-6 and TRBJ2-7; 9 nucleotides align to TRBD1. The germline V gene has CDR1 SGHDT and CDR2 YYEEEE. The CDR3 length is 16 residues. V was pared by 4 bases and J by 4 bases, with 12 bases of the junction left unmatched. DNA of the CDR3: TGTGCCAGCAGCCAACAAATCCGACAGGGGGGATACGAGCAGTACTTC. Translating it yields CASSQQIRQGGYEQYF.

This clone has only a few counts. The rearrangement links TRBV6-1 to TRBJ2-3, with D possibly matching TRBD2 (5 bases). This CDR3 comprises 12 residues. CDR1 MNHNS and CDR2 SASEGT come from the germline V gene. V lost 2 bases and J lost 5, with 5 bases in between. The CDR3 spells CASSERGDTQYF. The CDR3 DNA reads as TGTGCCAGCAGTGAACGGGGAGATACGCAGTATTTT.

The V call is TRBV19, the J call TRBJ1-3; 9 nucleotides line up with TRBD1. Trimming took 3 bases from V and 0 from J; bases not matched to a gene: 6. Germline CDR1 and CDR2: LNHDA and SQIVND (reference sequence). The CDR3 is 17 amino acids. This CDR3 is CASSIFLTGGSGNTIYF. The CDR3 DNA reads TGTGCCAGTAGTATTTTCCTGACAGGGGGCTCTGGAAACACCATATATTTT.

J is TRBJ1-1 and V is TRBV7-9; D ambiguous. In germline, CDR1 is SEHNR, CDR2 FQNEAQ (reference sequence). The CDR3 consists of 13 residues. V gave up 3 bases and J gave up 3 bases, with 8 bases separating them. The CDR3 loop reads CASSFVRDTEAFF. CDR3 nucleotide sequence: TGTGCCAGCAGCTTCGTCCGGGACACTGAAGCTTTCTTT. The full variable domain, rest sourced from reference TRBV7-9 and TRBJ1-1, is DTGVSQNPRHKITKRGQNVTFRCDPISEHNRLYWYRQTLGQGPEFLTYFQNEAQLEKSRLLSDRFSAERPKGSFSTLEIQRTEQGDSAMYLCASSFVRDTEAFFGQGTRLTVV.

The gene calls are TRBV23-1 and TRBJ2-2; 7 bases match TRBD1. TRBV23-1 is identified as an open reading frame with a role that is uncertain. V lost 3 bases, J lost 0 bases, and 4 bases stayed unmatched. This CDR3 is built from 16 residues. The DNA for the CDR3 is TGCGCCAGCAGTCACGGGACAGAAACGAACACCGGGGAGCTGTTTTTT. Residues: CASSHGTETNTGELFF.

This clone was detected only a few times. The chain employs TRBV29-1 and TRBJ2-2; the D is unclear. CDR1 is SQVTM and CDR2 is ANQGSEA in the germline V gene. Trimming cost V 4 bases and J 0 bases, with 12 bases left between them. The CDR3 sequence is 15 residues long. The CDR3 spells CSVVYPETNTGELFF. CDR3 DNA: TGCAGCGTTGTTTACCCGGAGACGAACACCGGGGAGCTGTTTTTT.

The chain joins TRBV28 to TRBJ2-5; 10 positions match TRBD2. The CDR3 is made up of 17 amino acids. The V gene end was trimmed by 5 bases and the J gene end by 0 bases; junction bases not matched to a gene: 9. CDR1 is MDHEN and CDR2 is SYDVKM in the germline V gene. CDR3 sequence reads: CASSPQLAGLHQETQYF. CDR3 in DNA: TGTGCCAGCAGTCCTCAACTAGCGGGACTCCACCAAGAGACCCAGTACTTC.

The V and J genes are TRBV19 and TRBJ2-7; D ambiguous. Germline lookup yields CDR1 LNHDA and CDR2 SQIVND (reference sequence). Trimming cost V 5 bases and J 2 bases, with 7 bases left between them. This CDR3 spans 12 amino acids. The CDR3 bases are TGTGCCAGTAGTCCCGACACCTACGAGCAGTACTTC. This sequence encodes CASSPDTYEQYF.

This sequence joins TRBV3-1 (or the pseudogene TRBV3-2) and TRBJ2-1; 8 bases match TRBD2. V shed 7 bases and J 4 bases; nucleotides not matched to a gene: 6. The germline gives CDR1 LGHDT, CDR2 YNNKEL (reference sequence). This CDR3 is 14 amino acids long. DNA of the CDR3: TGTGCCAGCACTCCGCGGGGGGTTTACAATGAGCAGTTCTTC. Translation: CASTPRGVYNEQFF.

The rearrangement joins TRBV28 to TRBJ1-5, with TRBD1 identical over 8 bases. The V segment lost 1 base and the J segment 7 bases; nucleotides outside the gene matches: 9. Looked up from germline, CDR1 is MDHEN and CDR2 is SYDVKM. The CDR3 has 16 amino acids. CDR3 sequence: CASSLSTGAPNQPQHF. DNA for the CDR3: TGTGCCAGCAGTTTATCGACAGGGGCCCCGAACCAGCCCCAGCATTTT.

This clone was counted a few times. The gene calls are TRBV3-1 (or the pseudogene TRBV3-2) and TRBJ1-3; tentative D call: TRBD1 (5 bases). Trimming took off 1 base at V and 4 bases at J, with 11 bases between the two ends. Germline CDR1 reads LGHDT; CDR2 reads YNNKEL (reference sequence). The CDR3 covers 15 residues. For the CDR3, the DNA is TGTGCCAGCAGCCAAGGAAGTCGGACAGGAAACACCATATATTTT. Residues: CASSQGSRTGNTIYF.

This chain connects TRBV7-8 to TRBJ1-2; maybe TRBD1 (5 bases). Germline values: CDR1 SGHVS, CDR2 FQNEAQ. Trimming pared 1 base from V and 0 bases from J, leaving 15 bases between. This CDR3 has 17 amino acids. CDR3 residues: CASSLGATGGSNYGYTF. The CDR3 DNA follows: TGTGCCAGCAGCTTAGGGGCCACGGGGGGATCTAACTATGGCTACACCTTC. Based on the CDR3 plus reference TRBV7-8 and TRBJ1-2, the full variable domain is GAGVSQSPRYKVAKRGQDVALRCDPISGHVSLFWYQQALGQGPEFLTYFQNEAQLDKSGLPSDRFFAERPEGSVSTLKIQRTQQEDSAVYLCASSLGATGGSNYGYTFGSGTRLTVV.

This rearrangement joins TRBV23-1 to TRBJ1-3; no clear D gene. TRBV23-1 is placed among ORFs of uncertain function. The V end lost 4 bases, the J end lost 1 base, and 11 bases lay between the germline ends. The CDR3 sequence is 15 residues long. In DNA, the CDR3 is TGCGCCAGCAGTCTTAAAACAAAATCTGGAAACACCATATATTTT. Translation: CASSLKTKSGNTIYF.

V gene TRBV7-3 combines with J gene TRBJ1-6, with 7 positions matching TRBD1. Germline loops: CDR1 SGHTA, CDR2 FQGTGA. The CDR3 has 15 residues. V shed 3 bases, J shed 7 bases, and the junction held 6 bases outside the gene matches. The CDR3 is CASSFDRVGNSPLHF. In nucleotides, the CDR3 is TGTGCCAGCAGCTTCGACAGGGTGGGAAATTCACCCCTCCACTTT.

V is TRBV7-3 and J is TRBJ1-1; D uncertain. Germline loops: CDR1 SGHTA, CDR2 FQGTGA. The CDR3 has 14 residues. V lost 0 bases and J 0 bases, leaving 5 bases between the germline ends. This CDR3 is CASSLTSLNTEAFF. The CDR3 DNA is TGTGCCAGCAGCTTAACGTCTTTGAACACTGAAGCTTTCTTT.